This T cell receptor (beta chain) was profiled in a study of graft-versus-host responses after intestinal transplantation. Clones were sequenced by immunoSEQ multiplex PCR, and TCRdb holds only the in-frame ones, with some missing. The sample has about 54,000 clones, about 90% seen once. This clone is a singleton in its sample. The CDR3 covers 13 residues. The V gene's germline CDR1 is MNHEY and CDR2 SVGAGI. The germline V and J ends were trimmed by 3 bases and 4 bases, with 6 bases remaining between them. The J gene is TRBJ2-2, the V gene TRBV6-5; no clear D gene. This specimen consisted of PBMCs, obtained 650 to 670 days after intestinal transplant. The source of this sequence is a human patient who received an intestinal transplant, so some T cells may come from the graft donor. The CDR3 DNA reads TGTGCCAGCAGTTATGTGGGCACCGGGGAGCTGTTTTTT. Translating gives CASSYVGTGELFF.